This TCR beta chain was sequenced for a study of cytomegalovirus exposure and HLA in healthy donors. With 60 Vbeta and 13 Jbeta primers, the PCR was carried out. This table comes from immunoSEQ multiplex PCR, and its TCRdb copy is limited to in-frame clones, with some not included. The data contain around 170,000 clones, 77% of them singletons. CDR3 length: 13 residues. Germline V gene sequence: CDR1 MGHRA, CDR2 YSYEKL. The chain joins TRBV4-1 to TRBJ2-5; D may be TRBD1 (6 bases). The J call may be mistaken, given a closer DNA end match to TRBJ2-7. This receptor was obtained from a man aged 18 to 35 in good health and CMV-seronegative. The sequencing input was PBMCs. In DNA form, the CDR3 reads TGCGCCAGCAGCCAAGATAACAGGGACGAGCAGTACTTC. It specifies CASSQDNRDEQYF.